This T cell receptor (beta chain) was sequenced during a study of shared clonotypes between healthy human individuals. Sequenced by immunoSEQ multiplex PCR; TCRdb stores in-frame clones only, minus some. The data show hundreds of thousands of clones, with around four fifths seen just once and around 1.8% held by the top ten. Points on this clone: Its target is not known.

Study observations and caveats: The generation probabilities recorded for non-shared clonotypes fell below those of clonotypes shared by all four donors. Generally, estimated richness proved larger in naive subsets than it did in memory subsets.

Sequenced sample: memory CD4+ T cells sorted from blood. Subset noted: CD45RA-negative fraction. This sequence originates from a woman in her 30s in good health.

CDR3: CASSEGGPSGSSYEQYF. The CDR3 DNA reads as TGTGCCAGCAGTGAGGGGGGCCCTAGCGGGAGCTCCTACGAGCAGTACTTC. The gene calls are TRBV2 and TRBJ2-7, with 10 bases lining up with TRBD2. This CDR3 contains 17 residues. The V segment lost 3 bases and the J segment 0 bases; nucleotides outside the gene matches: 8. Germline V gene data show CDR1 as SNHLY and CDR2 as FYNNEI.